The sample holds a few counts of the clone carrying this T cell receptor beta chain. This specimen comes from a study of T-cell reconstitution after alpha-beta-depleted transplantation in children. Germline CDR1 is SGHAT and CDR2 is FQDESV (reference sequence). Trimming cost V 1 base and J 9 bases, with 25 bases left between them. CDR3 size: 18 residues. Preparation of the TCRbeta library was carried out with unique molecular identifiers. TCRdb re-analysed the PCR reads in MiXCR, keeping a single row per CDR3 protein. This table has roughly 790,000 distinct CDR3 sequences, roughly 16% appearing once. The chain combines TRBV11-1 with TRBJ2-1; no clear D gene. The source of this sequence is a male patient younger than 18 who had a stem cell transplant for acute lymphoblastic leukemia, so the T cells may come from the graft donor. The sample consisted of PBMCs, mostly from graft donor cells, taken 360 days after TCRalphabeta/CD19-depleted stem cell transplant. As DNA, the CDR3 is TGTGCCAGCAGCTTAGAATGGAAGGCGGCTAGATGGGTCAGTGAGCAGTTCTTC. Residues: CASSLEWKAARWVSEQFF.